The table lists the clone carrying this T cell receptor beta chain with many counts. Its specificity is not known. The germline CDR1 and CDR2 sequences are DFQATT and SNEGSKA (reference sequence). Trimming removed 5 bases from V and 1 base from J, with 15 bases in between. This CDR3 is built from 15 residues. The sample is drawn from a study of T-cell memory formation after mild COVID-19. TCRdb reprocessed the 5' RACE reads via MiXCR and lists one record per CDR3 protein. The data show approximately 400,000 distinct CDR3 sequences, with more than 20% seen just once and roughly 9.7% held by the top ten. Whole-study findings and limits: While clones contracting from day 15 to 85 were balanced between CD4 and CD8, later expanders leaned CD4+.

The TCR originated in an adult woman who had mild COVID-19 (a few samples of this study predate the infection). Cell type and time point are not known. The chain combines TRBV20-1 with TRBJ2-1; the D call may be TRBD1 or TRBD2 (5 bases each). Sequencing input: PBMCs or a T cell subset sorted from them (not recorded which). CDR3 sequence reads: CSAPPSGASYNEQFF. DNA for the CDR3: TGCAGTGCTCCCCCCTCCGGGGCTTCCTACAATGAGCAGTTCTTC.